The present T cell receptor beta chain was sequenced within a study of shared clonotypes between healthy human individuals. Study-level information: In total, the donors were two women and three men aged 18 to 49. Regarding the study as a whole: A handful of donors showed sharing of around 5% of naive CD4 clonotypes.

Several immunoSEQ plates received, in even portions, the genomic DNA of each subset. Clones were sequenced by immunoSEQ multiplex PCR, and TCRdb holds only the in-frame ones, with some missing. The sample holds approximately 120,000 clones, about 63% seen once. Those who donated were healthy HIV-negative adults, with no recent acute infections or vaccinations reported. This clone has just a few counts. Its target is not known. The CDR3 sequence is 15 residues long. V lost 3 bases to trimming and J lost 1 base; unmatched junction nucleotides: 1. CDR1 and CDR2 from the germline V gene are MGHRA and YSYEKL.

The rearrangement uses TRBV4-1 and TRBJ2-1; 9 bases map to TRBD2. This receptor was taken from a woman in her twenties or thirties in good health. Sequencing was carried out using memory CD8+ T cells sorted from blood. The subset here: CD45RO+ cells pooled with CCR7-negative TemRA cells. CDR3 residues: CASSHSGSSYNEQFF. Here the CDR3 DNA reads TGCGCCAGCAGCCATAGCGGGAGTTCCTACAATGAGCAGTTCTTC.